This TCR beta chain was observed in a study of T cell responses to AZD1222 COVID-19 vaccine. Study conclusions and caveats: Spike-specific TCR repertoires showed rising breadth and depth after two AZD1222 doses.

Regarding this clone: Its antigen remains unknown.

Using immunoSEQ multiplex PCR, the repertoire was profiled, and TCRdb retains in-frame clones only, with some absent. In the table there are 70,000 to 95,000 clones, around 80% of which are singletons. The germline CDR1 and CDR2 sequences are LNHDA and SQIVND (reference sequence). The CDR3 runs 15 residues. With 2 bases clipped from V and 4 bases from J, the junction kept 2 bases outside the gene matches. The sequence was obtained from an adult in good health. The V and J genes are TRBV19 and TRBJ1-4; 9 positions agree with TRBD1. The sample here was peripheral blood, taken on day 0 of AZD1222 vaccination. The CDR3 sequence is CASSIYRGLNEKLFF. The DNA for the CDR3 is TGTGCCAGTAGTATATACAGGGGGCTTAATGAAAAACTGTTTTTT.